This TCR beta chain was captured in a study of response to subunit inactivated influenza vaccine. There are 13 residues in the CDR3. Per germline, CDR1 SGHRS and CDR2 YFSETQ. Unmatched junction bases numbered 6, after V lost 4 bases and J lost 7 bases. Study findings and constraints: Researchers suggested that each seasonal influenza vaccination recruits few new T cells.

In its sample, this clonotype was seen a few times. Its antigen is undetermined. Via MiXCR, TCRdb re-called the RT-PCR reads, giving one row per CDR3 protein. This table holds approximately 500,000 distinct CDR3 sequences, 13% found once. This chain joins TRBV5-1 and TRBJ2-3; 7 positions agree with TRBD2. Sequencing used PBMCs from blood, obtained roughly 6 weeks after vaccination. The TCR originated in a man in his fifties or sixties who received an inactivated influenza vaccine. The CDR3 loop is CASSMTSQNTQYF. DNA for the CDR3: TGCGCCAGCAGCATGACTAGCCAGAATACGCAGTATTTT. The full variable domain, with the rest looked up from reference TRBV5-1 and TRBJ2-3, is KAGVTQTPRYLIKTRGQQVTLSCSPISGHRSVSWYQQTPGQGLQFLFEYFSETQRNKGNFPGRFSGRQFSNSRSEMNVSTLELGDSALYLCASSMTSQNTQYFGPGTRLTVL.